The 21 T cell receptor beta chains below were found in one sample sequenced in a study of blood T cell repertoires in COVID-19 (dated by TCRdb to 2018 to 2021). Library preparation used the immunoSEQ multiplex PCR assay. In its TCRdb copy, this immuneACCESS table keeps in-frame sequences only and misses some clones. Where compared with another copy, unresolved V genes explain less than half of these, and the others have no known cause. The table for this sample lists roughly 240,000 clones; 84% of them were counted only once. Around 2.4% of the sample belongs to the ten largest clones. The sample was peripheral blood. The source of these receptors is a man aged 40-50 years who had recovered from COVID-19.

This chain's CDR3 is CASSLETGSSYEQYF. The CDR3, as DNA: TGTGCCAGCAGCTTAGAAACAGGGAGCTCCTACGAGCAGTACTTC. The genes are TRBV11-2 and TRBJ2-7; tentative D call: TRBD1 (6 bases). Germline lookup yields CDR1 SGHAT and CDR2 FQNNGV. The CDR3 runs to 15 residues. V was trimmed by 0 bases and J by 0 bases, leaving 9 bases between them.

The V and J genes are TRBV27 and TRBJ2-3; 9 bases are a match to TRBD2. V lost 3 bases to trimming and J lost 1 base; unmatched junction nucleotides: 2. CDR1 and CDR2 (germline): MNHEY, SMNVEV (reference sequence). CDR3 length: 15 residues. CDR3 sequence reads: CASSLTSGGTDTQYF. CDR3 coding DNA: TGTGCCAGCAGTTTGACTAGCGGTGGCACAGATACGCAGTATTTT.

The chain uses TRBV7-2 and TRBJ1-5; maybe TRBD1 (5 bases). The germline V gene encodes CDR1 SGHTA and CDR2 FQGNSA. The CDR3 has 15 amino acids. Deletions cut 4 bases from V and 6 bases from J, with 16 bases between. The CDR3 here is CASSYNWGASQPQHF. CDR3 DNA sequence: TGTGCCAGCAGCTACAATTGGGGCGCGTCTCAGCCCCAGCATTTT.

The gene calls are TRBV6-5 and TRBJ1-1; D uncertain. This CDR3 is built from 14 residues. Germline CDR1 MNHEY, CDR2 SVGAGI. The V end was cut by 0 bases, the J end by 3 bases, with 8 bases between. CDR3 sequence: CASSYSRVDTEAFF. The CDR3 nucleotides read TGTGCCAGCAGTTACTCGAGGGTGGACACTGAAGCTTTCTTT.

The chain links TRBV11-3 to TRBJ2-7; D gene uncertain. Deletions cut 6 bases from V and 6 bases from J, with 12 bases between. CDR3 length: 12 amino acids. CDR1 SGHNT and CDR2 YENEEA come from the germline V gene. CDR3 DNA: TGTGCCAGCAGGGCCCCCCCCCTCGAGCAGTACTTC. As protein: CASRAPPLEQYF.

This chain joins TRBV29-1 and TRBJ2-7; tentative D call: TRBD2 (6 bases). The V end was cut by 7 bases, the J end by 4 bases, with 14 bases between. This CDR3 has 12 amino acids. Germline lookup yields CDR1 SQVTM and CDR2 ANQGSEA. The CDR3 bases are TGCAGCGGTACCGACGGGGGATACGAGCAGTACTTC. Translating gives CSGTDGGYEQYF.

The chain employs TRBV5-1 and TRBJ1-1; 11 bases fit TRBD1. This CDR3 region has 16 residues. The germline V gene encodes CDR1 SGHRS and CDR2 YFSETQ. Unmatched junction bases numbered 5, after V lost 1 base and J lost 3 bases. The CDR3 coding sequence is TGCGCCAGCAGCTTGCGGACAGGGGGCATGGACACTGAAGCTTTCTTT. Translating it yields CASSLRTGGMDTEAFF.

CDR3 sequence (DNA): TGTGCCAGCAGCTTCAGTTCGGGGTACAATGAGCAGTTCTTC. Translation gives CASSFSSGYNEQFF. J is TRBJ2-1 and V is TRBV7-2; weak D call: TRBD2 (5 bases). Trimming cost V 3 bases and J 4 bases, with 10 bases left between them. The CDR3 contains 14 residues. Germline CDR1 SGHTA, CDR2 FQGNSA.

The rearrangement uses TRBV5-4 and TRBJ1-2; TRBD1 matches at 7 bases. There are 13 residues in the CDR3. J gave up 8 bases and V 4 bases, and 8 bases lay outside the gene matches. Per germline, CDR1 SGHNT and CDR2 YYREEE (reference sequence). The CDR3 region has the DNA TGTGCCAGCAGCGGCAGGGGGTTGAGCGGCTACACCTTC. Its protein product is CASSGRGLSGYTF.

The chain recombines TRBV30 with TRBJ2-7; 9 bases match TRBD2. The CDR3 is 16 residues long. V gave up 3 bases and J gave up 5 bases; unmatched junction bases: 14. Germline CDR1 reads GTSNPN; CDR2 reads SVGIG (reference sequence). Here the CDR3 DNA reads TGTGCCTGGAGCCGAACCCATCTAGCGGGGTATGACGAGCAGTACTTC. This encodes CAWSRTHLAGYDEQYF.

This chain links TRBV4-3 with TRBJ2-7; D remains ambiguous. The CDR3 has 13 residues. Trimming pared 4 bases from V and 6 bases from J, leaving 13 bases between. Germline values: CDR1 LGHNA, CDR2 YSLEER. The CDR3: CASSLYLISEQYF. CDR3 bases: TGCGCCAGCAGCCTCTACCTTATCTCCGAGCAGTACTTC.

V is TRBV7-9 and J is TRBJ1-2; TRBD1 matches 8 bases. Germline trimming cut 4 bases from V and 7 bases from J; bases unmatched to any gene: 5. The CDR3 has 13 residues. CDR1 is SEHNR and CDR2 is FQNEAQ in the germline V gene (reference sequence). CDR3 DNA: TGTGCCAGCAGCTCAGGGGGCATAGGTGGCTACACCTTC. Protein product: CASSSGGIGGYTF.

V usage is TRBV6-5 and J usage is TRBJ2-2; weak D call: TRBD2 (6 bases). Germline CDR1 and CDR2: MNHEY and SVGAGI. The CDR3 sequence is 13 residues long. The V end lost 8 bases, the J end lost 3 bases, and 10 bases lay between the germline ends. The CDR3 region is CASRTGDTGELFF. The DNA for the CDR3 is TGTGCCAGCCGGACGGGGGACACCGGGGAGCTGTTTTTT.

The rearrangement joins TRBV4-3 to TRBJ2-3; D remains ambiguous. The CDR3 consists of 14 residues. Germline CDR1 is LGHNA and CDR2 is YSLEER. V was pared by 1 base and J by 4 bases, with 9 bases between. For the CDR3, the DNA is TGCGCCAGCAGCCAAGGGCAAATGTCAGATACGCAGTATTTT. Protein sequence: CASSQGQMSDTQYF.

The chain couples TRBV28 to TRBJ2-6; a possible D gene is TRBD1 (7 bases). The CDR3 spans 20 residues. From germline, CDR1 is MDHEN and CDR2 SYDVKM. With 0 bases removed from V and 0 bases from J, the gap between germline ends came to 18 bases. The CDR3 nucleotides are TGTGCCAGCAGTTTATGGGGGGGACAGACAACAAGCTCTGGGGCCAACGTCCTGACTTTC. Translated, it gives CASSLWGGQTTSSGANVLTF.

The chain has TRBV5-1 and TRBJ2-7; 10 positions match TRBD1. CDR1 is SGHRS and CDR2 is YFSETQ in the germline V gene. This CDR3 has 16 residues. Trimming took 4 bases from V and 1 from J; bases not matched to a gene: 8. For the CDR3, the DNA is TGCGCCAGCAGCCTGCCGGGACAGGGGTTTTCCTACGAGCAGTACTTC. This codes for CASSLPGQGFSYEQYF.

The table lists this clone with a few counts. In nucleotides, the CDR3 is TGTGCCAGCTCGCCCGGTCCAAACACTGAAGCTTTCTTT. It codes for CASSPGPNTEAFF. The chain is built from TRBV18 and TRBJ1-1; no reliable D call. The germline V and J ends were trimmed by 6 bases and 2 bases, with 10 bases remaining between them. This CDR3 contains 13 residues. The V gene's germline CDR1 is KGHSH and CDR2 LQKENI.

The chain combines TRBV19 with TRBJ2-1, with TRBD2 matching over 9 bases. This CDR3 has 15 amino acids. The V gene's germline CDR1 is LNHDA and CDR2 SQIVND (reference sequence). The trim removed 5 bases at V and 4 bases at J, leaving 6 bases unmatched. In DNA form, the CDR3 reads TGTGCCAGTAGTGCTCAGCGGGAGGATTACAATGAGCAGTTCTTC. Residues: CASSAQREDYNEQFF.

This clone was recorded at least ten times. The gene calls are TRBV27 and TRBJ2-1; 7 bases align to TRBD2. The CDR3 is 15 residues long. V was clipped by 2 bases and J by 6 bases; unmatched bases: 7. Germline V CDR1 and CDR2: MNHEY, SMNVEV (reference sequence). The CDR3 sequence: CASSLNAGVGNEQFF. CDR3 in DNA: TGTGCCAGCAGTTTAAACGCGGGAGTGGGCAATGAGCAGTTCTTC.

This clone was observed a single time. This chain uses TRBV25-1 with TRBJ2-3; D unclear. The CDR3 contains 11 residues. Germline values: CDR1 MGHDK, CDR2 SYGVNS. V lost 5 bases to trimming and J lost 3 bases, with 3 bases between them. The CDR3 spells CASSQTDTQYF. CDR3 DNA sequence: TGTGCCAGCAGTCAGACAGATACGCAGTATTTT.

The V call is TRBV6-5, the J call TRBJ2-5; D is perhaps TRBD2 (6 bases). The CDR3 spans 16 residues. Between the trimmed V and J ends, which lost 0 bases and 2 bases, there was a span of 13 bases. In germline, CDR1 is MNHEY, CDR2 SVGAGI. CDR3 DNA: TGTGCCAGCAGTTACTCGGGGGGTGTAGGGCAAGAGACCCAGTACTTC. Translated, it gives CASSYSGGVGQETQYF.